These 22 T cell receptor beta chains originate from one sample sequenced in a study of T cells after yellow fever vaccination. Each CDR3 protein gets one entry after TCRdb re-called the 5' RACE reads with MiXCR. This table holds some 240,000 distinct CDR3 sequences, 2.5% to 3.5% found once. This specimen consisted of CD4+ T cells sorted from PBMCs, obtained 10 days after the yellow fever booster vaccination. These receptors all come from a man younger than 30 who received the YFV17D yellow fever vaccine.

J is TRBJ2-3 and V is TRBV6-5, with 9 bases that match TRBD1. The V and J ends lost 5 bases and 0 bases, in that order; junction bases with no gene match: 6. The CDR3 loop spans 16 amino acids. In germline, CDR1 is MNHEY, CDR2 SVGAGI. CDR3 bases: TGTGCCAGCAGTAGATGGACAGGGGCTAGCACAGATACGCAGTATTTT. This encodes CASSRWTGASTDTQYF.

This chain links TRBV10-3 with TRBJ1-2, with 7 positions matching TRBD1. This CDR3 comprises 12 residues. Germline CDR1 is ENHRY and CDR2 is SYGVKD. V lost 7 bases and J lost 4; bases outside the gene matches: 3. The CDR3 is CAIKAGGYGYTF. In DNA, the CDR3 is TGTGCCATCAAGGCAGGGGGCTATGGCTACACCTTC.

The chain joins TRBV7-8 to TRBJ2-7, with 13 bases fitting TRBD2. The CDR3 has 17 residues. After removal of 4 bases from V and 3 bases from J, the junction contained 9 bases not matched to a gene. The germline V gene has CDR1 SGHVS and CDR2 FQNEAQ. CDR3 nucleotide sequence: TGTGCCAGCAGCTCACACATTCGACTAGCGGGGGGCTACGAGCAGTACTTC. This codes for CASSSHIRLAGGYEQYF.

The genes are TRBV6-5 and TRBJ2-4; D gene uncertain. The CDR3 length is 13 residues. Germline-derived CDR1 and CDR2 are MNHEY and SVGAGI. V lost 7 bases and J 5 bases, leaving 12 bases between the germline ends. The CDR3 nucleotides are TGTGCCAGCATTTCGACGTACGAAAACATTCAGTACTTC. Encoded protein: CASISTYENIQYF.

This clonotype appeared many times. The rearrangement links TRBV28 to TRBJ2-1, with D perhaps given as TRBD1 or TRBD2 (5 bases each). The V end lost 7 bases, the J end lost 1 base, and 11 bases lay between the germline ends. The CDR3 runs 14 residues. The V gene's germline CDR1 is MDHEN and CDR2 SYDVKM. CDR3 DNA sequence: TGTGCCAGCACGGGGCGCCGATCCTACAATGAGCAGTTCTTC. This codes for CASTGRRSYNEQFF.

This clonotype was detected many times. V is TRBV6-5 and J is TRBJ1-1, with D possibly being TRBD1 (5 bases). Trimming pared 3 bases from V and 4 bases from J, leaving 12 bases between. The CDR3 extends over 14 amino acids. Germline V gene data show CDR1 as MNHEY and CDR2 as SVGAGI. The CDR3 spells CASSYLAGTTEAFF. As DNA, the CDR3 is TGTGCCAGCAGTTATTTAGCAGGGACCACTGAAGCTTTCTTT.

This clonotype was detected only a few times. This chain connects TRBV19 to TRBJ2-1, with D possibly being TRBD1 or TRBD2 (6 bases each). Trimming cost V 0 bases and J 2 bases, with 14 bases left between them. The CDR3 is 17 residues long. The germline V gene has CDR1 LNHDA and CDR2 SQIVND (reference sequence). In DNA, the CDR3 is TGTGCCAGTAGTATAGATCATCGGGGGCGCACCTACAATGAGCAGTTCTTC. This sequence encodes CASSIDHRGRTYNEQFF.

This clonotype showed up many times. The rearrangement links TRBV5-6 to TRBJ2-6, with D uncertain. V lost 5 bases and J lost 3, with 9 bases in between. The germline CDR1 and CDR2 sequences are SGHDT and YYEEEE. The CDR3 sequence is 14 residues long. CDR3 DNA: TGTGCCAGCAGACGAACTGGTGGGGCCAACGTCCTGACTTTC. Residues: CASRRTGGANVLTF.

The genes are TRBV25-1 and TRBJ2-5; TRBD2 is a possible D gene (6 bases). CDR1 is MGHDK, CDR2 SYGVNS, per germline. Trimming removed 10 bases from V and 5 bases from J, with 14 bases in between. The CDR3 sequence is 12 residues long. The CDR3 here is CATAGLGETQYF. As DNA, the CDR3 is TGTGCCACCGCGGGGTTGGGGGAGACCCAGTACTTC.

The J gene is TRBJ1-2, the V gene TRBV20-1, with TRBD1 as a possible D gene (6 bases). V was trimmed by 6 bases and J by 7 bases, leaving 18 bases between them. CDR1 and CDR2 from the germline V gene are DFQATT and SNEGSKA (reference sequence). The CDR3 length is 13 residues. CDR3 nucleotides: TGCAGTGCCTTAGAAGGACAGACTTCTGGCTACACCTTC. Its translation: CSALEGQTSGYTF.

This clonotype was seen at least ten times. CDR3 amino acids: CASSEGTTIDTQYF. In DNA form, the CDR3 reads TGTGCCAGCAGTGAAGGGACTACGATAGATACGCAGTATTTT. The V call is TRBV2, the J call TRBJ2-3; a weak D match, TRBD2 (6 bases). V was cut by 1 base and J by 5 bases, with 10 bases left in between. This CDR3 has 14 amino acids. CDR1 and CDR2 from the germline V gene are SNHLY and FYNNEI. Using reference TRBV2 and TRBJ2-3 for the parts outside the CDR3, the full variable domain is EPEVTQTPSHQVTQMGQEVILRCVPISNHLYFYWYRQILGQKVEFLVSFYNNEISEKSEIFDDQFSVERPDGSNFTLKIRSTKLEDSAMYFCASSEGTTIDTQYFGPGTRLTVL.

V gene TRBV5-1 combines with J gene TRBJ1-1; D not resolved. The ends were cut back, 4 bases at V and 6 bases at J, with 19 bases in the middle. The CDR3 covers 15 residues. The V gene's germline CDR1 is SGHRS and CDR2 YFSETQ. Here the CDR3 reads CASSLIGWEDSEAFF. CDR3 coding DNA: TGCGCCAGCAGCCTGATAGGGTGGGAGGACTCTGAAGCTTTCTTT.

The table lists this clonotype with many counts. This chain joins TRBV7-6 and TRBJ2-5, with 8 bases lining up with TRBD1. V gave up 5 bases and J gave up 5 bases; unmatched junction bases: 4. The germline gives CDR1 SGHVS, CDR2 FNYEAQ. The CDR3 sequence is 13 residues long. The CDR3, as DNA: TGTGCCAGCAGCGCTCGGACAGGGGAGACCCAGTACTTC. It yields the protein CASSARTGETQYF.

This clonotype was detected many times. The chain's CDR3 is CASEPGPNSGNTIYF. Here the CDR3 DNA reads TGCGCCAGCGAACCGGGACCGAACTCTGGAAACACCATATATTTT. The rearrangement uses TRBV5-1 and TRBJ1-3, with a weak D call TRBD1 (5 bases). V shed 7 bases and J shed 0 bases, with 14 bases lying between them. Germline V lookup: CDR1 SGHRS, CDR2 YFSETQ. The CDR3 is 15 amino acids.

This clonotype turned up a few times. V gene TRBV6-2 or TRBV6-3 combines with J gene TRBJ1-5; no clear D. CDR3 length: 15 amino acids. Germline V lookup: CDR1 MNHEY, CDR2 SVGEGT. V shed 2 bases and J shed 0 bases, with 8 bases lying between them. The CDR3 loop is CASSYDTNSNQPQHF. Written as DNA, the CDR3 is TGTGCCAGCAGTTACGATACAAATAGCAATCAGCCCCAGCATTTT.

This clonotype has ten or more counts. This chain connects TRBV5-1 to TRBJ2-7; 8 nucleotides match TRBD1. Per the germline V gene, CDR1 is SGHRS and CDR2 is YFSETQ. V dropped 5 bases and J dropped 1; count of bases not matched to a gene: 5. The CDR3 is made up of 14 amino acids. The CDR3 loop is CASRTGVFSYEQYV. CDR3 bases: TGCGCCAGCAGGACAGGGGTTTTTTCCTACGAGCAGTACGTC.

CDR3 sequence: CASIPGTESTGELFF. The CDR3 nucleotides read TGTGCCAGCATACCCGGGACAGAAAGCACCGGGGAGCTGTTTTTT. V usage is TRBV25-1 and J usage is TRBJ2-2, with 7 bases fitting TRBD1. Germline V CDR1 and CDR2: MGHDK, SYGVNS. V shed 7 bases and J 4 bases; nucleotides not matched to a gene: 9. This CDR3 spans 15 amino acids.

This sequence joins TRBV30 and TRBJ1-2; D is possibly TRBD1 (5 bases). Trimming removed 3 bases from V and 2 bases from J, with 19 bases in between. Germline assignment: CDR1 GTSNPN and CDR2 SVGIG (reference sequence). The CDR3 sequence is 16 residues long. The CDR3 bases are TGTGCCTGGAGGAGGAGGGAGCTGGGGCCGAACTATGGCTACACCTTC. This encodes CAWRRRELGPNYGYTF.

The genes are TRBV18 and TRBJ1-2, with D uncertain. Germline V gives CDR1 KGHSH, CDR2 LQKENI. V gave up 3 bases and J gave up 2 bases, with 13 bases separating them. The CDR3 sequence is 15 residues long. CDR3 DNA: TGTGCCAGCTCACCGAGTCAACAGTCCAACTATGGCTACACCTTC. It is translated as CASSPSQQSNYGYTF.

The chain links TRBV19 to TRBJ2-1, with 10 bases fitting TRBD1. This CDR3 has 14 residues. J lost 7 bases, V lost 6 bases, and 6 bases had no gene match. The germline gives CDR1 LNHDA, CDR2 SQIVND (reference sequence). CDR3 DNA: TGTGCCAGTAGCTGGGGGACAGGGGTGAATGAGCAGTTCTTC. Protein product: CASSWGTGVNEQFF.

This chain connects TRBV19 to TRBJ1-1; D uncertain. V dropped 2 bases and J dropped 1 base, with 5 bases sitting between them. This CDR3 comprises 13 residues. From germline, CDR1 is LNHDA and CDR2 SQIVND (reference sequence). The CDR3: CASSILGNTEAFF. The CDR3 DNA sequence: TGTGCCAGTAGTATACTGGGGAACACTGAAGCTTTCTTT.

The sample holds many counts of this clonotype. This sequence joins TRBV20-1 and TRBJ2-3; TRBD1 aligns across 10 bases. The V gene's germline CDR1 is DFQATT and CDR2 SNEGSKA (reference sequence). The CDR3 loop spans 16 amino acids. Trimming removed 2 bases from V and 2 bases from J; junction bases left unmatched: 7. The CDR3 region is CSARPRDRGITDTQYF. Written as DNA, the CDR3 is TGCAGTGCTAGACCGCGGGACAGGGGAATCACAGATACGCAGTATTTT.